The clone carrying this TCR beta chain was counted at least ten times. Germline CDR1 and CDR2: SGHTA and FQGTGA. Trimming shortened V by 1 base and J by 3 bases, and 11 bases separated the two germline ends. The CDR3 has 15 amino acids. Researchers took RNA transcripts and amplified the TCR beta CDR3 regions from them. Primed by the HTBI set, a first-round RT-PCR was run on the TCR CDR3. TCRdb recomputed calls from the multiplex PCR reads with MiXCR, one row per CDR3 protein. The sample has roughly 500,000 distinct CDR3 sequences; around 14% are singletons. This sample was taken from a study of T cells in Graves' hyperthyroidism and ophthalmopathy.

This chain joins TRBV7-3 and TRBJ2-3, with no clear D. The sample was blood. The source is a woman aged 30 to 39 with Graves' hyperthyroidism that later progressed to Graves' ophthalmopathy. CDR3 sequence reads: CASSLIPDKTDTQYF. In nucleotides, the CDR3 is TGTGCCAGCAGCTTAATACCAGACAAAACAGATACGCAGTATTTT.